One T cell receptor (beta chain) is described in this entry. This sample is drawn from a study of blood T cell repertoires in COVID-19. As for the study in general: COVID-19 samples from acute and convalescent phases originated in the United States, Italy and Spain. T cells, B-cell-depleted T cells, or PBMCs provided the cDNA or gDNA that served as material.

As processed by the authors: Amplification of reference gene primers was used by the study to estimate nucleated cell counts. The repertoire was sequenced with immunoSEQ multiplex PCR; TCRdb's copy has only in-frame clones and lacks some. V, J and clone size reflect that table, while D and trimming were determined from the DNA. This sample has some 150,000 clones, with around 81% found just once. The CDR3 runs 14 residues. V was trimmed by 5 bases and J by 1 base, leaving 11 bases between them. Germline assignment: CDR1 SEHNR and CDR2 FQNEAQ (reference sequence). This rearrangement joins TRBV7-9 to TRBJ1-1, with D unclear. The source material was peripheral blood. This TCR derives from a human donor in a cohort sampled during active COVID-19. The DNA of the CDR3 is TGTGCCAGCAGCCGCCTCCAGGAGAACACTGAAGCTTTCTTT. This translates into CASSRLQENTEAFF.